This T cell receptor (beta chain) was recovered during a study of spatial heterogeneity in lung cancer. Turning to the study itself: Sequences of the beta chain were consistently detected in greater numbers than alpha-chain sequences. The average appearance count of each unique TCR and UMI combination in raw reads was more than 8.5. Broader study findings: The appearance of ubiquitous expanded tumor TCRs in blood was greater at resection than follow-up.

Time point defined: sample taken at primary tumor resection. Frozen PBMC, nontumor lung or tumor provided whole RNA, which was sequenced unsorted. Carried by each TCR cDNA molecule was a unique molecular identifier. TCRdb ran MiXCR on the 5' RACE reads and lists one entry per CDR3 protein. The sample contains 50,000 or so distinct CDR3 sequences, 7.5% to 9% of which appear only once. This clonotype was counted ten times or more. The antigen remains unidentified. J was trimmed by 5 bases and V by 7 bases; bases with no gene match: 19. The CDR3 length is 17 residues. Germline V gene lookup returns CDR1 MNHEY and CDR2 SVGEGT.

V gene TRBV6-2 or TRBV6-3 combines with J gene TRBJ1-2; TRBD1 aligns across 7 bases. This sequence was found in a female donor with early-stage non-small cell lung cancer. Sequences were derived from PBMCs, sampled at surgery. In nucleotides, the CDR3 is TGTGCCAGCACCAAGACAGGGCTCCGTCTCCGGGCATATGGCTACACCTTC. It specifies CASTKTGLRLRAYGYTF.